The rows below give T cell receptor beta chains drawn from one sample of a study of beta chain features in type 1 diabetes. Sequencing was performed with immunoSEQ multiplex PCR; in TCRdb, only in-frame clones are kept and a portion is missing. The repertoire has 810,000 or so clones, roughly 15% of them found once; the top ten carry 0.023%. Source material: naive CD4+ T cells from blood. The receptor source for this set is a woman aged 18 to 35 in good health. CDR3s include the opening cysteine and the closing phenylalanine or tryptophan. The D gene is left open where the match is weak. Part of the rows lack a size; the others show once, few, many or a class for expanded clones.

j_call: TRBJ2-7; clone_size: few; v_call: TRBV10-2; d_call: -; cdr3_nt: TGCGCCAGCAGTGGGGGGCTAGCGGAACCCTTCTCCTACGAGCAGTACTTC; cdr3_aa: CASSGGLAEPFSYEQYF
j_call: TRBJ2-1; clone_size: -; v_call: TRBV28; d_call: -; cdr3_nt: TGTGCCAGCACTGTCGGGAGGGGGCGTTGGGAGTTCTTC; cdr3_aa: CASTVGRGRWEFF
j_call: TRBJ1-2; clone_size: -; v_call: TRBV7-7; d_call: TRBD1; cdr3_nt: TGTGCTAGCAGCTTAGCGACCCCGGGACAGGGATATGGCTACACCTTC; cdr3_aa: CASSLATPGQGYGYTF
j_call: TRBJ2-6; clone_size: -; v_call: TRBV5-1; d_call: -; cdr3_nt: TGCGCCAGCAGCTTAACAGGGTTTTCTTTCGGTTCCTCTGGGGCCAACGTCCTGACTTTC; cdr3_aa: CASSLTGFSFGSSGANVLTF
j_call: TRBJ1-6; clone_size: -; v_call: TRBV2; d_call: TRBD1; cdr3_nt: TGTGCCAGCAGTGGGACAGGGTCTTCACCCCTCCACTTT; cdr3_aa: CASSGTGSSPLHF
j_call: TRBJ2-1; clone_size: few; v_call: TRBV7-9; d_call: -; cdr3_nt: TGTGCCAGCAGCCAACCATTGGGGGGCCCGTCCTACAATGAGCAGTTCTTC; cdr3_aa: CASSQPLGGPSYNEQFF
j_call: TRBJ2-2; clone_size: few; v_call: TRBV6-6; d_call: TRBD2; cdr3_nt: TGTGCCAGCAGTCTAGCGGGAGGTAACACCGGGGAGCTGTTTTTT; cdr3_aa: CASSLAGGNTGELFF
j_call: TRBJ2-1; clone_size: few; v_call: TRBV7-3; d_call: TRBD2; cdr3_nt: TGTGCCAGCAGCTTCGGACTAGCGGCCTACAATGAGCAGTTCTTC; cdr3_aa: CASSFGLAAYNEQFF
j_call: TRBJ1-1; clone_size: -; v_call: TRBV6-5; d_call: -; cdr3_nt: TGTGCCAGCAGTCAAGGGTTGGTGACTGAAGCTTTCTTT; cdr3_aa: CASSQGLVTEAFF
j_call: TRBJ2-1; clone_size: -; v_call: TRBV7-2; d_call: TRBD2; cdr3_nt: TGTGCCAGCAGCCAAACTAGCGGAGGCTACAATGAGCAGTTCTTC; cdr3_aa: CASSQTSGGYNEQFF
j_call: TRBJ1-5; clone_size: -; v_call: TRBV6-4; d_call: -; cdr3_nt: TGTGCCAGCAGTGACTCGATCGGCGCCCAGCCCCAGCATTTT; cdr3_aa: CASSDSIGAQPQHF
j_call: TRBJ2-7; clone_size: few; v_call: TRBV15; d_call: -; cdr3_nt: TGTGCCACCAGCAGAGAAACCGGACAGATCTACGAGCAGTACTTC; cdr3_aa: CATSRETGQIYEQYF
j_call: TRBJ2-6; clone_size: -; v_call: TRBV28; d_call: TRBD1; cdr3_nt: TGTGCCAGCAGTTCTGGGACAGTACGGCGCTCTGGGGCCAACGTCCTGACTTTC; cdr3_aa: CASSSGTVRRSGANVLTF
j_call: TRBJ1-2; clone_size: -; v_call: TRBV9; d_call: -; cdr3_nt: TGTGCCAGCAGCGTAACTGGGACGGGATCGTACTATGGCTACACCTTC; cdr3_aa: CASSVTGTGSYYGYTF
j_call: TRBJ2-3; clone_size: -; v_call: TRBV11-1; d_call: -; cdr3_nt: TGTGCCAGCAGCTTAGTAGGACAGACAGATACGCAGTATTTT; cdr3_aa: CASSLVGQTDTQYF
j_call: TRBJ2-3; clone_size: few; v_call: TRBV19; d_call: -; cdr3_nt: TGTGCCACAAGTCCGGGGGCGAATGGAGATACGCAGTATTTT; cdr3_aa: CATSPGANGDTQYF
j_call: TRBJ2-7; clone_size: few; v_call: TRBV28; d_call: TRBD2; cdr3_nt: TGTGCCAGCAGTCCCCCCGGGACTAGCGGCGAGCAGTACTTC; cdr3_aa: CASSPPGTSGEQYF
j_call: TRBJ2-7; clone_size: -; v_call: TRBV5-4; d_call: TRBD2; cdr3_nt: TGTGCCAGCAGCTTGGGGAGAGCGGGAGCCTACGAGCAGTACTTC; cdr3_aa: CASSLGRAGAYEQYF
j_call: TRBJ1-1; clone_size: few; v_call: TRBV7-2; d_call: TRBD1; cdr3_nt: TGTGCCAGCAGCTTGGGACAGGCGAACACTGAAGCTTTCTTT; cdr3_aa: CASSLGQANTEAFF
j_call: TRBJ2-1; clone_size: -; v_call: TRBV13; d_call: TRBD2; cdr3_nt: TGTGCCAGCGGTGGGGCTAGCGGACCCAATGAGCAGTTCTTC; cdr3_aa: CASGGASGPNEQFF
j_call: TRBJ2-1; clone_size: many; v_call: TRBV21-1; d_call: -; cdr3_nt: TGTGCCAGCCGGGAGAGCGAGCAGTTCTTC; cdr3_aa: CASRESEQFF